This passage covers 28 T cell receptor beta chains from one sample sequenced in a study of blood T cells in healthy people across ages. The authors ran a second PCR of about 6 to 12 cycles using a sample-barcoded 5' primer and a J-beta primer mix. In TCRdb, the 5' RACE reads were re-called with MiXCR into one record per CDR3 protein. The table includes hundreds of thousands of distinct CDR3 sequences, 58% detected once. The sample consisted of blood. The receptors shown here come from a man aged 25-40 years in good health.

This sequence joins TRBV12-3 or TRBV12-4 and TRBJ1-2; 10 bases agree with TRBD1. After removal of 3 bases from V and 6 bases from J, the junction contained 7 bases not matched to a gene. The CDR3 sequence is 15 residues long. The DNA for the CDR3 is TGTGCCAGCAGTTTTCAGGAGACAGGGGGCGATGGCTACACCTTC. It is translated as CASSFQETGGDGYTF.

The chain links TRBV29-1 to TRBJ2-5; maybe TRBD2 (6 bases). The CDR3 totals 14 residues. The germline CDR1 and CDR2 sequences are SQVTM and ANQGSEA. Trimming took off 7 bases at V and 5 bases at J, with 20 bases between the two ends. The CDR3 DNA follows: TGCAGCGCCCTATCGGGGGAAGGGTGGGAGACCCAGTACTTC. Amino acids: CSALSGEGWETQYF. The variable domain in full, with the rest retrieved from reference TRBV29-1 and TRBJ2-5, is SAVISQKPSRDICQRGTSLTIQCQVDSQVTMMFWYRQQPGQSLTLIATANQGSEATYESGFVIDKFPISRPNLTFSTLTVSNMSPEDSSIYLCSALSGEGWETQYFGPGTRLLVL.

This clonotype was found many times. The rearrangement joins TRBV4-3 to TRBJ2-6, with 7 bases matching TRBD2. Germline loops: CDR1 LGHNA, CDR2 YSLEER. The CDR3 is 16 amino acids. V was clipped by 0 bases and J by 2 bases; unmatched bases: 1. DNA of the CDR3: TGCGCCAGCAGCCAAGATGGGGGGGCTGGGGCCAACGTCCTGACTTTC. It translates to CASSQDGGAGANVLTF.

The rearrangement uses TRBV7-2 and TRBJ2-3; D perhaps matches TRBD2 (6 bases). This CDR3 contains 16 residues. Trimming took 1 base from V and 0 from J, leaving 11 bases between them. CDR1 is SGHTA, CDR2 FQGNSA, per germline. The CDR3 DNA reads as TGTGCCAGCAGCTTAGTTACTAGCCCTAGCACAGATACGCAGTATTTT. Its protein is CASSLVTSPSTDTQYF.

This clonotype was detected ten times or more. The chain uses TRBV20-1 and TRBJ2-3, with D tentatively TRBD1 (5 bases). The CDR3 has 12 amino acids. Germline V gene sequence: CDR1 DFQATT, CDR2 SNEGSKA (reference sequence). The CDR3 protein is CSARESTDTQYF. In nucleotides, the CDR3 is TGCAGCGCCAGGGAAAGCACAGATACGCAGTATTTT.

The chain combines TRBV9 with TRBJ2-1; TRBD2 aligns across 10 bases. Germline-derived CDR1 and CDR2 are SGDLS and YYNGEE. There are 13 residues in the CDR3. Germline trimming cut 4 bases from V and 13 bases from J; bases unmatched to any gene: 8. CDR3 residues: CASSPRTSGLQFF. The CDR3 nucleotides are TGTGCCAGCAGCCCTAGGACTAGCGGATTACAGTTCTTC.

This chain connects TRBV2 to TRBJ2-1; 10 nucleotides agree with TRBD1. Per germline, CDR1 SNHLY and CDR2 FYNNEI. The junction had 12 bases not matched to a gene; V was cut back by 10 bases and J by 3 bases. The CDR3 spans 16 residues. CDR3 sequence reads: CAIRDRGDKFYNEQFF. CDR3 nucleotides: TGTGCCATCCGGGACAGGGGCGACAAGTTCTACAATGAGCAGTTCTTC.

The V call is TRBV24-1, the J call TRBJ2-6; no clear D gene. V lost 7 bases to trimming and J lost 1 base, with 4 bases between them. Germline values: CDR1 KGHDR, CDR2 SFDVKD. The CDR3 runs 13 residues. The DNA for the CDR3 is TGTGCCACCAGCCCGTCTGGGGCCAACGTCCTGACTTTC. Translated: CATSPSGANVLTF.

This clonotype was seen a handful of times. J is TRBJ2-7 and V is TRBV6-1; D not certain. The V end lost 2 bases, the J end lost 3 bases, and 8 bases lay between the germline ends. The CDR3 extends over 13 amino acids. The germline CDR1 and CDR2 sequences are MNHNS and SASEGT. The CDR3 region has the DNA TGTGCCAGCAGTGAAAATAGACGCTACGAGCAGTACTTC. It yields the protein CASSENRRYEQYF.

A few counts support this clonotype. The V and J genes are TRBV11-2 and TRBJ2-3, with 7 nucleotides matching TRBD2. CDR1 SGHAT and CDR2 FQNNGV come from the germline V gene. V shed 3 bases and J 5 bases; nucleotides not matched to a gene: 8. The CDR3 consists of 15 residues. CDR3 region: CASSLVSGSVDTQYF. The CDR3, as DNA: TGTGCCAGCAGCTTGGTTAGCGGGTCGGTAGATACGCAGTATTTT.

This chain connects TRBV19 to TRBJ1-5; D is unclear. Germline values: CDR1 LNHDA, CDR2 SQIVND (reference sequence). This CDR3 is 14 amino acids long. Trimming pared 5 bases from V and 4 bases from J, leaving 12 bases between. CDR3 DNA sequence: TGTGCCAGTAGTGTCCGACCCTGGAATCAGCCCCAGCATTTT. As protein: CASSVRPWNQPQHF.

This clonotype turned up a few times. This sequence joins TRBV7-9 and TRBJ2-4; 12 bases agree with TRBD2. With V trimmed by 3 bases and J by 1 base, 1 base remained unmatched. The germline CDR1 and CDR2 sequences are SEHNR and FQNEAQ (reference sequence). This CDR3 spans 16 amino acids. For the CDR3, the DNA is TGTGCCAGCAGCTTGGGGACTAGCGGGGCCAAAAACATTCAGTACTTC. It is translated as CASSLGTSGAKNIQYF.

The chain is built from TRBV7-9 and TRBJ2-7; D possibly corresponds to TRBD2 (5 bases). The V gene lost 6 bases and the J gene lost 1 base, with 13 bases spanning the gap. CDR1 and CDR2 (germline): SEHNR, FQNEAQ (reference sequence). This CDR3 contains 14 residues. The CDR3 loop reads CASRPKRGSYEQYF. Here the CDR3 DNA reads TGTGCCAGCAGACCCAAACGGGGTTCCTACGAGCAGTACTTC.

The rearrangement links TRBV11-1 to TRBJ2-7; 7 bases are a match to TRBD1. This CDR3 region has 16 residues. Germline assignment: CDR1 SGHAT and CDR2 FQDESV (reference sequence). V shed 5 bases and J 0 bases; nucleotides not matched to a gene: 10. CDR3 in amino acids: CASSPKDRRNSYEQYF. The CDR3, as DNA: TGTGCCAGCAGCCCAAAGGACAGGCGAAACTCCTACGAGCAGTACTTC.

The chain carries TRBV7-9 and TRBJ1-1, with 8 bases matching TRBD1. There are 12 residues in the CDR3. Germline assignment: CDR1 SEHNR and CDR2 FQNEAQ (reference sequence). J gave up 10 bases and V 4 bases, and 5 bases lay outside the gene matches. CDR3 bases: TGTGCCAGCAGCTCCCGACAGGGGAGAGCTTTCTTT. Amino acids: CASSSRQGRAFF.

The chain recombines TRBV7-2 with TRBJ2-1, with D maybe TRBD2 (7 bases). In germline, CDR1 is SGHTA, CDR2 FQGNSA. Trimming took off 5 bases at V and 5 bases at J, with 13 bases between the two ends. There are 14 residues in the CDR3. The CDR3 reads CASSPGGSNNEQFF. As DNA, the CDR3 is TGTGCCAGCAGCCCGGGGGGCAGCAACAATGAGCAGTTCTTC.

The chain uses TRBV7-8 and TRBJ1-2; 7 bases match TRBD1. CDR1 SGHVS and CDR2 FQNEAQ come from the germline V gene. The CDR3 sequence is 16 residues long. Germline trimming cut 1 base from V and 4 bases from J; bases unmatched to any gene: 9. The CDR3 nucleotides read TGTGCCAGCAGCTTAGGGCCGCCTCAGGGGGTCTATGGCTACACCTTC. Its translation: CASSLGPPQGVYGYTF.

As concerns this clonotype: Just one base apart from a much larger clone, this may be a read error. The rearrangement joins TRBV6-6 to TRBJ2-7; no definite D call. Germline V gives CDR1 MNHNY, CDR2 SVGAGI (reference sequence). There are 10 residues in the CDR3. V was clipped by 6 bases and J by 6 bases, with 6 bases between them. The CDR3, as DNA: TGTGCCAGCAGCAACTGCGAGCAGTACTTC. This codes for CASSNCEQYF.

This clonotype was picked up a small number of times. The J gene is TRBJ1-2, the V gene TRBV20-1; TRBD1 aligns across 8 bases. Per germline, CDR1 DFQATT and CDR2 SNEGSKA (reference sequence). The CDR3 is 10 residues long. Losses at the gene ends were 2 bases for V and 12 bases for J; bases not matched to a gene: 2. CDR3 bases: TGCAGTGCTAGATCGACAGGGGACACCTTC. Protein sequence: CSARSTGDTF.

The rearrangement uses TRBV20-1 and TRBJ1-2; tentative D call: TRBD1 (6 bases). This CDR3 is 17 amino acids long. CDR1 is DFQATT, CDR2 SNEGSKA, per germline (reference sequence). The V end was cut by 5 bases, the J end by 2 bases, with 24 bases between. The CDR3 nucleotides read TGCAGTGCTGCAGGCACCTCTAACAGGGCAACGAACTATGGCTACACCTTC. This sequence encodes CSAAGTSNRATNYGYTF.

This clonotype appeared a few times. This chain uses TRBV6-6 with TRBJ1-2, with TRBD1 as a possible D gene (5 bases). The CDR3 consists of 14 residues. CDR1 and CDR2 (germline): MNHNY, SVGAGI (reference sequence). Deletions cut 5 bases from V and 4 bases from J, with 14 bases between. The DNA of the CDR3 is TGTGCCAGCAGTAGAGAAAAACAGGTCTATGGCTACACCTTC. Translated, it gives CASSREKQVYGYTF.

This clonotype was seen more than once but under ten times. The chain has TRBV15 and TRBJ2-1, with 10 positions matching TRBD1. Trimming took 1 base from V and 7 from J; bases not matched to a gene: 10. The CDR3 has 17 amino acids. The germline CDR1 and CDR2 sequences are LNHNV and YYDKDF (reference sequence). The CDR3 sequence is CATSRGRDRGSHNEQFF. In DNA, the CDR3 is TGTGCCACCAGCAGAGGAAGGGACAGGGGTTCTCATAATGAGCAGTTCTTC.

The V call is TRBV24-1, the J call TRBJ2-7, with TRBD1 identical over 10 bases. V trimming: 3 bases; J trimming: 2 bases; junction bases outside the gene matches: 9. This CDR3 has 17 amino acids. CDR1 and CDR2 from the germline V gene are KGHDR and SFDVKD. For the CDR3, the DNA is TGTGCCACCAGTGATCCCCACTGGGGGACAGGGGCCTACGAGCAGTACTTC. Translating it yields CATSDPHWGTGAYEQYF.

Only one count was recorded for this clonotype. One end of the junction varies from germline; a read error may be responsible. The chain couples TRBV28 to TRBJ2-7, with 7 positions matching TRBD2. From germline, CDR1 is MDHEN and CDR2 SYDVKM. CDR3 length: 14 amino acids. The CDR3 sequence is CASGYTSAGYGQYF. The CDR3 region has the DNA TGTGCCAGCGGGTACACTAGCGCGGGGTACGGGCAGTACTTC. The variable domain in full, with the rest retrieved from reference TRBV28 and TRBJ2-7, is DVKVTQSSRYLVKRTGEKVFLECVQDMDHENMFWYRQDPGLGLRLIYFSYDVKMKEKGDIPEGYSVSREKKERFSLILESASTNQTSMYLCASGYTSAGYGQYFGPGTRLTVT.

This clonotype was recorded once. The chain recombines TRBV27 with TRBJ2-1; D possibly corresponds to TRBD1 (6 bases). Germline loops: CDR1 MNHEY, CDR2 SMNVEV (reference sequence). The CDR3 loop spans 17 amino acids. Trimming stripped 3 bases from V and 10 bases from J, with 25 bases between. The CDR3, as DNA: TGTGCCAGCAGTTTCAGACAACGAGGGACAACCTTGGGGGAGCAGTTCTTC. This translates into CASSFRQRGTTLGEQFF.

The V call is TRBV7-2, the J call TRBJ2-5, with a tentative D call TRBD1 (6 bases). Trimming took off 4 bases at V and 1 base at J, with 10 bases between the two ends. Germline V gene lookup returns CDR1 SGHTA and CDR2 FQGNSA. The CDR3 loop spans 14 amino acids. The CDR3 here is CASSSTGFQETQYF. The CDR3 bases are TGTGCCAGCAGCTCAACAGGGTTCCAAGAGACCCAGTACTTC. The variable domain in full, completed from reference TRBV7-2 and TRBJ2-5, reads GAGVSQSPSNKVTEKGKDVELRCDPISGHTALYWYRQSLGQGLEFLIYFQGNSAPDKSGLPSDRFSAERTGGSVSTLTIQRTQQEDSAVYLCASSSTGFQETQYFGPGTRLLVL.

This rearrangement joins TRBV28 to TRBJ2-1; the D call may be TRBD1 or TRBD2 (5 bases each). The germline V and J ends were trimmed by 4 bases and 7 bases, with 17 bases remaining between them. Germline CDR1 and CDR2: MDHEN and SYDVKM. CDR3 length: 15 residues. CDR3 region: CASSSPRQGANEQFF. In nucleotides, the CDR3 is TGTGCCAGCAGTTCCCCTCGGCAGGGAGCGAATGAGCAGTTCTTC.

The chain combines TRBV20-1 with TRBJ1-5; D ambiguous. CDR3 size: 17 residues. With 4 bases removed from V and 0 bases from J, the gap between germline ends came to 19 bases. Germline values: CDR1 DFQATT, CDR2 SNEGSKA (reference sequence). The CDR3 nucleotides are TGCAGTGCTACTACCCACCGTGGGAGCTATAGCAATCAGCCCCAGCATTTT. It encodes CSATTHRGSYSNQPQHF.